This T cell receptor (beta chain) was profiled in a study of blood T cell repertoires in COVID-19. Clones were read by immunoSEQ multiplex PCR, and TCRdb kept only the in-frame ones, dropping some. Counted here are around 250,000 clones, 85% occurring once; the ten biggest clones make up about 9.1%. In assigning cohorts, the study relied on participant-reported clinical history. This clone has just one count. Sequencing was performed on PBMCs or T cells enriched from blood (not recorded which). This receptor was obtained from a woman aged 45-59 years with acute COVID-19.

CDR3 region: CASSREGINTEAFF. The CDR3, as DNA: TGTGCCAGCTCTCGAGAGGGCATTAACACTGAAGCTTTCTTT. The chain employs TRBV2 and TRBJ1-1; unclear D gene. The CDR3 has 14 residues. The ends were cut back, 8 bases at V and 2 bases at J, with 15 bases in the middle. CDR1 SNHLY and CDR2 FYNNEI come from the germline V gene.